The rows below give T cell receptor beta chains drawn from one sample of a study of blood T cells in healthy people across ages. TCRdb analysed the 5' RACE reads with MiXCR anew, one entry per CDR3 protein. The table lists around 780,000 distinct CDR3 sequences, just over 55% of them singletons. Sequences were obtained from blood. The receptors come from a man aged 40-49 years in good health. The CDR3 runs from the conserved cysteine through the conserved F or W. Fields, in order: J gene, clone size, V gene, D gene, CDR3 protein, CDR3 DNA. A D gene is named only where the DNA matches it firmly. Clone size is given for some rows only: seen once, a few or many times, or a class if the clone is expanded.

J gene: TRBJ2-5; clone size: .; V gene: TRBV9; D gene: .; CDR3 protein: CASSVDPTSYQETQYF; CDR3 DNA: TGTGCCAGCAGCGTAGATCCGACATCGTATCAAGAGACCCAGTACTTC
J gene: TRBJ2-1; clone size: few; V gene: TRBV29-1; D gene: TRBD2; CDR3 protein: CSVLAGGGTEQFF; CDR3 DNA: TGCAGCGTGTTAGCGGGAGGGGGTACTGAGCAGTTCTTC
J gene: TRBJ1-1; clone size: .; V gene: TRBV7-6; D gene: TRBD1; CDR3 protein: CASSPLTGDRGFGTEAFF; CDR3 DNA: TGTGCCAGCAGCCCCTTAACCGGGGACAGGGGATTCGGCACTGAAGCTTTCTTT
J gene: TRBJ2-4; clone size: .; V gene: TRBV20-1; D gene: TRBD1; CDR3 protein: CSASWTGGNIQYF; CDR3 DNA: TGCAGTGCTAGTTGGACAGGGGGAAACATTCAGTACTTC
J gene: TRBJ1-5; clone size: few; V gene: TRBV14; D gene: TRBD1; CDR3 protein: CASSPYIARGANNQPQHF; CDR3 DNA: TGTGCCAGCAGCCCCTATATTGCCAGGGGGGCTAACAATCAGCCCCAGCATTTT
J gene: TRBJ2-4; clone size: .; V gene: TRBV20-1; D gene: .; CDR3 protein: CSASAFSDTKNIQYF; CDR3 DNA: TGCAGTGCTAGCGCATTCTCGGACACAAAAAACATTCAGTACTTC
J gene: TRBJ2-4; clone size: .; V gene: TRBV12-3/TRBV12-4; D gene: .; CDR3 protein: CASGYPGGTNIQYF; CDR3 DNA: TGTGCCAGCGGTTACCCGGGCGGAACAAACATTCAGTACTTC
J gene: TRBJ2-5; clone size: .; V gene: TRBV6-4; D gene: .; CDR3 protein: CASKGPPKETQYF; CDR3 DNA: TGTGCCAGCAAGGGACCGCCAAAAGAGACCCAGTACTTC
J gene: TRBJ2-1; clone size: .; V gene: TRBV5-1; D gene: TRBD1; CDR3 protein: CASSRAGQGKNEQFF; CDR3 DNA: TGCGCCAGCAGTCGGGCGGGACAGGGGAAGAATGAGCAGTTCTTC
J gene: TRBJ1-5; clone size: few; V gene: TRBV6-5; D gene: .; CDR3 protein: CASMRGRDQPQHF; CDR3 DNA: TGTGCCAGCATGAGGGGGAGAGATCAGCCCCAGCATTTT
J gene: TRBJ2-1; clone size: .; V gene: TRBV6-5; D gene: TRBD1; CDR3 protein: CASSYVGTGGINEQFF; CDR3 DNA: TGTGCCAGCAGTTACGTAGGGACAGGGGGAATCAATGAGCAGTTCTTC
J gene: TRBJ2-5; clone size: .; V gene: TRBV5-1; D gene: .; CDR3 protein: CASSFGIGLVEETQYF; CDR3 DNA: TGCGCCAGCAGCTTCGGAATAGGCCTAGTAGAAGAGACCCAGTACTTC
J gene: TRBJ2-1; clone size: .; V gene: TRBV24-1; D gene: .; CDR3 protein: CATSDLEPYNEQFF; CDR3 DNA: TGTGCCACCAGTGATTTGGAGCCATACAATGAGCAGTTCTTC
J gene: TRBJ2-3; clone size: few; V gene: TRBV4-1; D gene: .; CDR3 protein: CASSQDPDRLMGTQYF; CDR3 DNA: TGCGCCAGCAGCCAAGACCCCGACAGGCTGATGGGTACGCAGTATTTT
J gene: TRBJ2-1; clone size: few; V gene: TRBV20-1; D gene: TRBD2; CDR3 protein: CSAAQLAGASDEQFF; CDR3 DNA: TGCAGTGCTGCACAACTAGCGGGAGCGTCGGATGAGCAGTTCTTC
J gene: TRBJ2-7; clone size: .; V gene: TRBV7-9; D gene: .; CDR3 protein: CASSLAVSGTYEQYF; CDR3 DNA: TGTGCCAGCAGCTTAGCGGTCTCCGGCACGTACGAGCAGTACTTC
J gene: TRBJ2-7; clone size: .; V gene: TRBV6-2/TRBV6-3; D gene: .; CDR3 protein: CVISEHRSSYEQYF; CDR3 DNA: TGTGTCATCTCCGAACACAGGAGCTCCTACGAGCAGTACTTC
J gene: TRBJ1-2; clone size: .; V gene: TRBV6-5; D gene: .; CDR3 protein: CASSQAAGHGYTF; CDR3 DNA: TGTGCCAGCAGCCAAGCCGCGGGGCATGGCTACACCTTC
J gene: TRBJ2-3; clone size: few; V gene: TRBV7-2; D gene: .; CDR3 protein: CASSQVWDRSPDTQYF; CDR3 DNA: TGTGCCAGCAGCCAGGTTTGGGACCGATCCCCGGATACGCAGTATTTT
J gene: TRBJ1-1; clone size: .; V gene: TRBV25-1; D gene: TRBD1; CDR3 protein: CASSEPNRGAEAFF; CDR3 DNA: TGTGCCAGCAGTGAACCCAACAGGGGCGCTGAAGCTTTCTTT
J gene: TRBJ2-3; clone size: .; V gene: TRBV15; D gene: .; CDR3 protein: CATSSQGVDTQYF; CDR3 DNA: TGTGCCACCAGCAGTCAGGGCGTCGATACGCAGTATTTT
J gene: TRBJ2-6; clone size: few; V gene: TRBV5-1; D gene: TRBD2; CDR3 protein: CASSLVLAGAGANVLTF; CDR3 DNA: TGCGCCAGCAGCTTGGTGCTAGCGGGAGCTGGGGCCAACGTCCTGACTTTC
J gene: TRBJ2-5; clone size: .; V gene: TRBV4-3; D gene: .; CDR3 protein: CISSQDWASPQETQYF; CDR3 DNA: TGCATCAGCAGCCAAGATTGGGCAAGCCCCCAAGAGACCCAGTACTTC
J gene: TRBJ2-6; clone size: .; V gene: TRBV7-3; D gene: .; CDR3 protein: CASSPGPRGSGANVLTF; CDR3 DNA: TGTGCCAGCAGCCCAGGGCCTCGTGGTTCTGGGGCCAACGTCCTGACTTTC
J gene: TRBJ2-1; clone size: .; V gene: TRBV4-3; D gene: .; CDR3 protein: CASSQGRAGNEQFF; CDR3 DNA: TGCGCCAGCAGCCAAGGGAGAGCAGGGAATGAGCAGTTCTTC
J gene: TRBJ2-5; clone size: .; V gene: TRBV14; D gene: .; CDR3 protein: CASSQVPAGTQYF; CDR3 DNA: TGTGCCAGCAGCCAAGTACCGGCGGGGACCCAGTACTTC
J gene: TRBJ1-1; clone size: once; V gene: TRBV5-1; D gene: TRBD1; CDR3 protein: CASSDVQGATEAFF; CDR3 DNA: TGCGCCAGCAGCGATGTCCAGGGGGCCACTGAAGCTTTCTTT
J gene: TRBJ2-7; clone size: .; V gene: TRBV12-5; D gene: TRBD1; CDR3 protein: CASGSGQGAYEQYF; CDR3 DNA: TGTGCTAGTGGCTCGGGACAGGGGGCCTACGAGCAGTACTTC
J gene: TRBJ2-1; clone size: .; V gene: TRBV25-1; D gene: .; CDR3 protein: CASSAHADNEQFF; CDR3 DNA: TGTGCCAGCAGTGCTCACGCGGACAATGAGCAGTTCTTC
J gene: TRBJ2-1; clone size: .; V gene: TRBV20-1; D gene: TRBD2; CDR3 protein: CSAPTSGSFGEQFF; CDR3 DNA: TGCAGTGCCCCGACTAGCGGGAGTTTCGGTGAGCAGTTCTTC
J gene: TRBJ2-7; clone size: .; V gene: TRBV6-1; D gene: .; CDR3 protein: CASSWTTFSYEQYF; CDR3 DNA: TGTGCCAGCAGTTGGACTACTTTCTCCTACGAGCAGTACTTC
J gene: TRBJ1-1; clone size: few; V gene: TRBV20-1; D gene: .; CDR3 protein: CSAGRGVTEAFF; CDR3 DNA: TGCAGTGCTGGCCGAGGAGTAACTGAAGCTTTCTTT
J gene: TRBJ2-2; clone size: few; V gene: TRBV9; D gene: .; CDR3 protein: CASSVDQAYTGELFF; CDR3 DNA: TGTGCCAGCAGCGTAGACCAGGCGTACACCGGGGAGCTGTTTTTT
J gene: TRBJ2-7; clone size: few; V gene: TRBV15; D gene: .; CDR3 protein: CATSGRHDRPYEQYF; CDR3 DNA: TGTGCCACCAGCGGACGACACGACCGTCCCTACGAGCAGTACTTC
J gene: TRBJ2-3; clone size: .; V gene: TRBV20-1; D gene: .; CDR3 protein: CSASDAGKVGDTQYF; CDR3 DNA: TGCAGTGCTAGTGATGCCGGGAAGGTTGGAGATACGCAGTATTTT
J gene: TRBJ2-7; clone size: .; V gene: TRBV4-1; D gene: TRBD1; CDR3 protein: CASSQAGTGGPYEQYF; CDR3 DNA: TGCGCCAGCAGCCAAGCAGGGACAGGGGGACCCTACGAGCAGTACTTC
J gene: TRBJ2-2; clone size: .; V gene: TRBV20-1; D gene: .; CDR3 protein: CSANAYAGELFF; CDR3 DNA: TGCAGTGCCAATGCCTACGCCGGGGAGCTGTTTTTT
J gene: TRBJ2-5; clone size: .; V gene: TRBV5-1; D gene: .; CDR3 protein: CASSLRTSVLQETQYF; CDR3 DNA: TGCGCCAGCAGCCTAAGGACGAGCGTACTTCAAGAGACCCAGTACTTC
J gene: TRBJ2-4; clone size: .; V gene: TRBV6-6; D gene: .; CDR3 protein: CASRPSGENIQYF; CDR3 DNA: TGTGCCAGCAGACCCTCTGGGGAAAACATTCAGTACTTC
J gene: TRBJ2-5; clone size: few; V gene: TRBV5-1; D gene: .; CDR3 protein: CASSLDGATQYF; CDR3 DNA: TGCGCCAGCAGCTTGGACGGTGCGACCCAGTACTTC
J gene: TRBJ2-3; clone size: few; V gene: TRBV7-2; D gene: TRBD2; CDR3 protein: CASSLDRLAGTDTQYF; CDR3 DNA: TGTGCCAGCAGCTTGGACCGACTAGCGGGCACAGATACGCAGTATTTT
J gene: TRBJ2-1; clone size: few; V gene: TRBV7-2; D gene: TRBD2; CDR3 protein: CASSPPSGRALNNEQFF; CDR3 DNA: TGTGCCAGCAGCCCTCCTAGCGGGAGGGCCTTAAACAATGAGCAGTTCTTT